The 28 T cell receptor beta chains given below trace back to one sample, sequenced in a study of cytomegalovirus exposure and HLA in healthy donors. With 60 Vbeta and 13 Jbeta primers, the PCR was carried out. Assay used: immunoSEQ multiplex PCR; TCRdb lists only in-frame clones, some missing. The table lists about 200,000 clones, with 0.9% to 1.4% in the top ten. The specimen sequenced was PBMCs. These receptors came from a girl aged 2-9 years in good health and CMV-seropositive.

As DNA, the CDR3 is TGTGCCAGCAGCTTCGAGGGTGGAAGGACTGAAGCTTTCTTT. The encoded protein is CASSFEGGRTEAFF. The chain has TRBV7-9 and TRBJ1-1; no definite D call. This CDR3 has 14 residues. The ends were cut back, 3 bases at V and 5 bases at J, with 13 bases in the middle. Germline V gives CDR1 SEHNR, CDR2 FQNEAQ (reference sequence).

The gene calls are TRBV6-1 and TRBJ2-3; 8 bases map to TRBD1. The junction had 12 bases not matched to a gene; V was cut back by 4 bases and J by 3 bases. This CDR3 comprises 17 residues. Per the germline V gene, CDR1 is MNHNS and CDR2 is SASEGT. The DNA of the CDR3 is TGTGCCAGCAGTGGGGGGACAGGCGGACTTCGGACAGATACGCAGTATTTT. It translates to CASSGGTGGLRTDTQYF.

The chain joins TRBV11-2 to TRBJ2-3; possibly TRBD2 for D (6 bases). From germline, CDR1 is SGHAT and CDR2 FQNNGV. This CDR3 is 16 amino acids long. Trimming removed 2 bases from V and 3 bases from J, with 15 bases in between. In DNA form, the CDR3 reads TGTGCCAGCAGCTTAAGTGGCGGGACGAGGACAGATACGCAGTATTTT. It encodes CASSLSGGTRTDTQYF.

On this clone: The germline gene is not matched at one end of the junction; a read error may be the cause. This chain links TRBV5-1 with TRBJ2-7; 7 positions match TRBD2. The CDR3 runs to 15 residues. Germline assignment: CDR1 SGHRS and CDR2 YFSETQ. The CDR3 is CASTLGGLGSYEQYF. CDR3 DNA sequence: TGCGCCAGCACCTTGGGAGGACTAGGTTCCTACGAGCAGTACTTC.

V is TRBV5-1 and J is TRBJ1-1; D is perhaps TRBD1 (5 bases). Per germline, CDR1 SGHRS and CDR2 YFSETQ. CDR3 size: 15 residues. Trimming shortened V by 2 bases and J by 1 base, and 12 bases separated the two germline ends. The CDR3 region is CASSFIAGQNTEAFF. DNA for the CDR3: TGCGCCAGCAGCTTTATCGCAGGGCAGAACACTGAAGCTTTCTTT.

The chain couples TRBV7-9 to TRBJ2-7, with TRBD2 identical over 9 bases. The V segment lost 5 bases and the J segment 1 base; nucleotides outside the gene matches: 9. Germline V gene lookup returns CDR1 SEHNR and CDR2 FQNEAQ (reference sequence). The CDR3 extends over 16 amino acids. The CDR3 nucleotides are TGTGCCAGCAGCAAGAGCGGGGGGCCCAAGTCCTACGAGCAGTACTTC. The encoded protein is CASSKSGGPKSYEQYF.

The CDR3 is CASSYAAYSAEQFF. CDR3 DNA: TGTGCCAGCAGCTACGCGGCCTATAGCGCTGAGCAGTTCTTC. This rearrangement joins TRBV5-6 to TRBJ2-1; TRBD2 is a possible D gene (5 bases). Trimming stripped 3 bases from V and 9 bases from J, with 16 bases between. Germline lookup yields CDR1 SGHDT and CDR2 YYEEEE. The CDR3 spans 14 residues.

The chain carries TRBV7-8 and TRBJ2-7, with D unclear. Trimming stripped 6 bases from V and 5 bases from J, with 8 bases between. The CDR3 totals 11 residues. Germline V gives CDR1 SGHVS, CDR2 FQNEAQ. Here the CDR3 DNA reads TGTGCCAGCAGTCATCAAAACGAGCAGTACTTC. Translated: CASSHQNEQYF.

The CDR3 region has the DNA TGTGCCAGCAGCTTCGGGACTAGCGGCGAGCAGTACTTC. It codes for CASSFGTSGEQYF. The chain employs TRBV5-4 and TRBJ2-5; 11 bases align to TRBD2. The last part of the DNA fits TRBJ2-7 better; the J call may be wrong. Germline V CDR1 and CDR2: SGHNT, YYREEE (reference sequence). CDR3 length: 13 residues.

The rearrangement uses TRBV4-1 and TRBJ2-5; TRBD2 matches at 7 bases. Germline assignment: CDR1 MGHRA and CDR2 YSYEKL. This CDR3 has 14 residues. The V gene end was trimmed by 0 bases and the J gene end by 9 bases; junction bases not matched to a gene: 7. The DNA of the CDR3 is TGCGCCAGCAGCCAAGATGGGAGGGCTTGGGCCCAGTACTTC. Its protein product is CASSQDGRAWAQYF.

The V and J genes are TRBV19 and TRBJ1-5; 11 nucleotides line up with TRBD1. Trimming cost V 9 bases and J 5 bases; bases outside gene matches: 9. CDR3 length: 15 residues. The germline CDR1 and CDR2 sequences are LNHDA and SQIVND (reference sequence). The CDR3: CARGQGADQDQPQHF. The CDR3 DNA reads as TGTGCCAGAGGACAGGGGGCCGATCAAGATCAGCCCCAGCATTTT.

The chain is built from TRBV11-2 and TRBJ2-3, with 8 bases lining up with TRBD2. J lost 0 bases, V lost 5 bases, and 4 bases had no gene match. The germline V gene encodes CDR1 SGHAT and CDR2 FQNNGV. The CDR3 runs 15 residues. The CDR3 loop is CASSRPSGSTDTQYF. CDR3 in DNA: TGTGCCAGCAGCCGGCCTAGCGGGAGCACAGATACGCAGTATTTT.

The genes are TRBV6-1 and TRBJ1-4; a possible D gene is TRBD1 (5 bases). The CDR3 consists of 16 residues. V shed 3 bases and J shed 8 bases, with 19 bases lying between them. Germline values: CDR1 MNHNS, CDR2 SASEGT. DNA for the CDR3: TGTGCCAGCAGTGATCCACAGGTACCTTCGGAGGAAAAACTGTTTTTT. It translates to CASSDPQVPSEEKLFF.

The chain joins TRBV29-1 to TRBJ1-1; tentatively, D is TRBD1 (5 bases). The CDR3 sequence is 13 residues long. Germline CDR1 SQVTM, CDR2 ANQGSEA. V lost 5 bases and J 0 bases, leaving 10 bases between the germline ends. The CDR3, as DNA: TGCAGCGTTAGGACACGCTTGAACACTGAAGCTTTCTTT. Its protein product is CSVRTRLNTEAFF.

The V call is TRBV7-2, the J call TRBJ2-3; a possible D gene is TRBD1 (7 bases). CDR3 size: 16 residues. Germline V gene sequence: CDR1 SGHTA, CDR2 FQGNSA. Trimming stripped 1 base from V and 1 base from J, with 12 bases between. CDR3 sequence reads: CASSLVSRGGTDTQYF. As DNA, the CDR3 is TGTGCCAGCAGCTTAGTGTCCAGGGGGGGCACAGATACGCAGTATTTT.

In the case of this clone: The DNA is left out, because the CDR3 cannot be placed on it with certainty; the CDR3 is given as TCRdb lists it. V and J are TRBV28 and TRBJ1-1; the table assigns TRBD1, which was not confirmed against the DNA. Germline V CDR1 and CDR2: MDHEN, SYDVKM. A total of 15 residues make up the CDR3, ends included. Here the CDR3 reads CASSLGTGRGFEAFF.

As DNA, the CDR3 is TGCGCCAGCAGCCGAGCGACAGGGGGCGAATCCTACGAGCAGTACTTC. Encoded protein: CASSRATGGESYEQYF. V usage is TRBV4-1 and J usage is TRBJ2-7, with 10 bases aligning to TRBD1. The length of the CDR3 is 16 residues. V was clipped by 4 bases and J by 1 base; unmatched bases: 7. The V gene's germline CDR1 is MGHRA and CDR2 YSYEKL.

The rearrangement uses TRBV4-2 and TRBJ2-7; tentatively, D is TRBD2 (6 bases). This CDR3 contains 16 residues. Germline CDR1 reads LGHNA; CDR2 reads YNFKEQ. V lost 0 bases, J lost 2 bases, and 14 bases lay in between. The CDR3 sequence: CASSQDASSGTYEQYF. DNA for the CDR3: TGTGCCAGCAGCCAAGATGCGAGTAGCGGAACCTACGAGCAGTACTTC.

J is TRBJ2-7 and V is TRBV18, with 10 nucleotides matching TRBD2. Per the germline V gene, CDR1 is KGHSH and CDR2 is LQKENI. This CDR3 contains 15 residues. After removal of 3 bases from V and 1 base from J, the junction contained 3 bases not matched to a gene. The CDR3 loop is CASSPSSGSSYEQYF. Here the CDR3 DNA reads TGTGCCAGCTCACCTTCTAGCGGGAGTTCCTACGAGCAGTACTTC.

The V and J genes are TRBV28 and TRBJ1-5, with 10 positions matching TRBD1. Per the germline V gene, CDR1 is MDHEN and CDR2 is SYDVKM. The V and J ends lost 5 bases and 6 bases, in that order; junction bases with no gene match: 10. The CDR3 loop spans 16 amino acids. The CDR3 bases are TGTGCCAGCAGTCCTACCCTGACAGGGGGCGGTCAGCCCCAGCATTTT. This codes for CASSPTLTGGGQPQHF.

V gene TRBV19 combines with J gene TRBJ1-5; 10 bases line up with TRBD1. V lost 5 bases to trimming and J lost 5 bases; unmatched junction nucleotides: 9. Germline CDR1 LNHDA, CDR2 SQIVND (reference sequence). The CDR3 is 16 amino acids. CDR3 nucleotide sequence: TGTGCCAGTAGTTTCCCTATGGGACAGGGGTATCAGCCCCAGCATTTT. This sequence encodes CASSFPMGQGYQPQHF. Variable domain in full (rest from reference TRBV19 and TRBJ1-5): DGGITQSPKYLFRKEGQNVTLSCEQNLNHDAMYWYRQDPGQGLRLIYYSQIVNDFQKGDIAEGYSVSREKKESFPLTVTSAQKNPTAFYLCASSFPMGQGYQPQHFGDGTRLSIL.

The CDR3 region has the DNA TGTGCCACCCTAGGGGCACTCAACAATGAGCAGTTCTTC. It translates to CATLGALNNEQFF. This chain uses TRBV19 with TRBJ2-1, with D perhaps TRBD1 (5 bases). Germline V gives CDR1 LNHDA, CDR2 SQIVND (reference sequence). V shed 10 bases and J shed 5 bases, with 15 bases lying between them. This CDR3 has 13 residues.

The rearrangement links TRBV6-5 to TRBJ2-3; 9 nucleotides match TRBD2. The V gene's germline CDR1 is MNHEY and CDR2 SVGAGI. There are 13 residues in the CDR3. V was pared by 6 bases and J by 6 bases, with 4 bases of the junction left unmatched. The chain's CDR3 is CASSPAGGDTQYF. The CDR3 DNA is TGTGCCAGCAGCCCCGCGGGGGGGGATACGCAGTATTTT.

This chain links TRBV4-1 with TRBJ2-7; a possible D gene is TRBD2 (7 bases). CDR3 length: 16 amino acids. From germline, CDR1 is MGHRA and CDR2 YSYEKL. V was cut by 4 bases and J by 7 bases, with 23 bases left in between. This CDR3 is CASSRVFKGGGREQYF. The CDR3 bases are TGCGCCAGCAGCCGCGTCTTTAAAGGGGGGGGAAGGGAGCAGTACTTC.

The genes are TRBV2 and TRBJ2-5; D gene ambiguous. Germline CDR1 reads SNHLY; CDR2 reads FYNNEI. CDR3 size: 14 residues. The V end lost 6 bases, the J end lost 1 base, and 12 bases lay between the germline ends. As DNA, the CDR3 is TGTGCCAGCAGAACCCCCCTATCCCAAGAGACCCAGTACTTC. This sequence encodes CASRTPLSQETQYF.

The chain combines TRBV9 with TRBJ1-4, with a tentative D call TRBD1 (6 bases). Germline CDR1 reads SGDLS; CDR2 reads YYNGEE. Trimming left V 4 bases short and J 4 bases short, with 11 bases between. The CDR3 length is 14 residues. The CDR3 reads CASSPGHFNEKLFF. Here the CDR3 DNA reads TGTGCCAGCAGCCCGGGACACTTTAATGAAAAACTGTTTTTT.

V is TRBV7-9 and J is TRBJ2-7; TRBD2 agrees at 7 bases. CDR1 is SEHNR, CDR2 FQNEAQ, per germline (reference sequence). Losses at the gene ends were 3 bases for V and 5 bases for J; bases not matched to a gene: 1. This CDR3 has 12 residues. The CDR3 region has the DNA TGTGCCAGCAGCTTTCGGGGGGACGAGCAGTACTTC. Translating gives CASSFRGDEQYF.

The chain carries TRBV4-1 and TRBJ1-1; 7 bases line up with TRBD1. This CDR3 has 14 residues. V lost 6 bases and J lost 2; bases outside the gene matches: 6. Germline lookup yields CDR1 MGHRA and CDR2 YSYEKL. Here the CDR3 DNA reads TGCGCCAGCAGAGACAGGGCCTACAACACTGAAGCTTTCTTT. Residues: CASRDRAYNTEAFF.